This entry lists 17 T cell receptor beta chains sequenced from one sample in a study of early T cells in non-severe SARS-CoV-2 infection. MiXCR, applied by TCRdb to the 5' RACE reads, yields one record per CDR3 protein. This sample yields 15,000 to 20,000 distinct CDR3 sequences, of which less than 6.5% are seen a single time; approximately 6.8% belongs to the top ten. This material consisted of whole blood, taken at baseline. The source of these receptors is an adult who was a healthcare worker with PCR-confirmed SARS-CoV-2 infection or an uninfected control (not recorded which).

This clonotype was seen many times. The CDR3 loop is CSARGKAGKDRAFF. CDR3 nucleotides: TGCAGTGCTAGAGGTAAGGCAGGGAAAGATCGAGCTTTCTTT. The chain is built from TRBV20-1 and TRBJ1-1, with D tentatively TRBD1 (5 bases). CDR1 and CDR2 (germline): DFQATT, SNEGSKA (reference sequence). The CDR3 runs 14 residues. V lost 1 base to trimming and J lost 10 bases, with 19 bases between them.

Many counts were recorded for this clonotype. The chain recombines TRBV5-6 with TRBJ1-2; 9 bases map to TRBD1. V lost 4 bases and J lost 4; bases outside the gene matches: 11. Germline lookup yields CDR1 SGHDT and CDR2 YYEEEE. The CDR3 runs to 16 residues. The CDR3 DNA sequence: TGTGCCAGCAGCCTGGACCCGAGGACAGGGGCCTATGGCTACACCTTC. Translating it yields CASSLDPRTGAYGYTF.

Judged by abundance, this clonotype is medium-sized. The J gene is TRBJ2-7, the V gene TRBV3-1; maybe TRBD2 (5 bases). Trimming stripped 0 bases from V and 3 bases from J, with 12 bases between. Germline V gene data show CDR1 as LGHDT and CDR2 as YNNKEL (reference sequence). This CDR3 has 15 residues. In nucleotides, the CDR3 is TGTGCCAGCAGCCAAGAGGAGACCGGACTCTACGAGCAGTACTTC. Encoded protein: CASSQEETGLYEQYF.

This clonotype was seen repeatedly, ten times or more. J is TRBJ2-1 and V is TRBV7-9; D might be TRBD1 (6 bases). Trimming shortened V by 5 bases and J by 5 bases, and 16 bases separated the two germline ends. The germline gives CDR1 SEHNR, CDR2 FQNEAQ (reference sequence). The CDR3 is made up of 15 amino acids. The CDR3 DNA sequence: TGTGCCAGCAGCAGCGACAGGCCATACGACAATGAGCAGTTCTTC. Its translation is CASSSDRPYDNEQFF.

The chain employs TRBV7-3 and TRBJ2-5; D may correspond to TRBD1 or TRBD2 (5 bases each). The CDR3 runs to 14 residues. Germline V CDR1 and CDR2: SGHTA, FQGTGA. V lost 5 bases and J lost 3, with 13 bases in between. The CDR3 DNA is TGTGCCAGCAGCCCCGAGGGGCGGAAAGAGACCCAGTACTTC. Its translation is CASSPEGRKETQYF.

This clonotype was counted ten times or more. V usage is TRBV20-1 and J usage is TRBJ2-5; 8 bases are a match to TRBD2. Germline V gene sequence: CDR1 DFQATT, CDR2 SNEGSKA (reference sequence). After removal of 0 bases from V and 2 bases from J, the junction contained 2 bases not matched to a gene. The CDR3 consists of 14 residues. The CDR3 is CSARDGGGQETQYF. DNA for the CDR3: TGCAGTGCTAGAGATGGCGGGGGGCAAGAGACCCAGTACTTC.

Many counts were recorded for this clonotype. V and J are TRBV12-3 or TRBV12-4 and TRBJ1-2; D is possibly TRBD1 (5 bases). The CDR3 is 14 residues long. The germline V and J ends were trimmed by 2 bases and 2 bases, with 9 bases remaining between them. CDR3 DNA: TGTGCCAGCAGTTTATCAGGGTCAAACTATGGCTACACCTTC. Its protein is CASSLSGSNYGYTF.

The chain uses TRBV29-1 and TRBJ2-3; D ambiguous. V shed 6 bases and J shed 4 bases, with 11 bases lying between them. In germline, CDR1 is SQVTM, CDR2 ANQGSEA. This CDR3 has 12 amino acids. CDR3 DNA sequence: TGCAGCGTCAGCTACGGCCCAGATACGCAGTATTTT. It is translated as CSVSYGPDTQYF.

The chain carries TRBV6-5 and TRBJ1-1; the match to TRBD1 covers 7 bases. The CDR3 has 15 amino acids. CDR1 and CDR2 from the germline V gene are MNHEY and SVGAGI. Trimming took 6 bases from V and 5 from J; bases not matched to a gene: 12. This CDR3 reads CASSPGRGRGTEAFF. For the CDR3, the DNA is TGTGCCAGCAGCCCGGGGAGGGGGCGTGGAACTGAAGCTTTCTTT.

The sample holds many counts of this clonotype. The genes are TRBV10-3 and TRBJ2-1; 9 nucleotides align to TRBD1. This CDR3 spans 19 amino acids. Per germline, CDR1 ENHRY and CDR2 SYGVKD. The junction had 17 bases not matched to a gene; V was cut back by 6 bases and J by 2 bases. The CDR3, as DNA: TGTGCCATCAGCCTTCGGGGGACAGGGAGTATTCAGCCCTACAATGAGCAGTTCTTC. It encodes CAISLRGTGSIQPYNEQFF.

This clonotype was picked up many times. The genes are TRBV7-6 and TRBJ1-6; TRBD1 matches 8 bases. J was trimmed by 5 bases and V by 5 bases; bases with no gene match: 2. Germline loops: CDR1 SGHVS, CDR2 FNYEAQ. The length of the CDR3 is 14 residues. CDR3 coding DNA: TGTGCCAGCAGCCTGACAGGGGATAATTCACCCCTCCACTTT. Translated: CASSLTGDNSPLHF.

Of note for this clonotype: A read error is possible here, since a much larger clone lies one base away. The chain employs TRBV11-1 and TRBJ2-7, with 11 bases lining up with TRBD2. The CDR3 is made up of 15 amino acids. Germline V gene data show CDR1 as SGHAT and CDR2 as FQDESV (reference sequence). CDR3 sequence: CDSSLTSGGSYEQYF. The CDR3 region has the DNA TGTGACAGCAGCTTAACTAGCGGGGGCTCCTACGAGCAGTACTTC.

In this sample, this clonotype turned up many times. The V and J genes are TRBV7-2 and TRBJ1-2, with unresolved D. The CDR3 consists of 13 residues. Germline V CDR1 and CDR2: SGHTA, FQGNSA. With 5 bases removed from V and 9 bases from J, the gap between germline ends came to 16 bases. CDR3 protein: CASSAGPYFSYTF. CDR3 sequence (DNA): TGTGCCAGCAGCGCCGGGCCGTATTTTAGCTACACCTTC.

The chain links TRBV7-9 to TRBJ1-2; D unresolved. The CDR3 contains 14 residues. Per the germline V gene, CDR1 is SEHNR and CDR2 is FQNEAQ (reference sequence). V lost 5 bases, J lost 4 bases, and 14 bases lay in between. CDR3 sequence (DNA): TGTGCCAGCAGCCTTTCCGGGCAGATCTATGGCTACACCTTC. Translating gives CASSLSGQIYGYTF.

This clonotype was detected many times. The chain is built from TRBV29-1 and TRBJ2-1, with 13 bases matching TRBD2. Trimming took 5 bases from V and 9 from J; bases not matched to a gene: 7. This CDR3 comprises 14 residues. CDR1 SQVTM and CDR2 ANQGSEA come from the germline V gene. The CDR3: CSVRLAGGSSEQFF. CDR3 bases: TGCAGCGTTAGACTAGCGGGGGGAAGTAGTGAGCAGTTCTTC.

This clonotype came up many times. The chain employs TRBV7-2 and TRBJ1-3, with D possibly matching TRBD1 (6 bases). V lost 3 bases and J 0 bases, leaving 15 bases between the germline ends. The germline V gene encodes CDR1 SGHTA and CDR2 FQGNSA. The CDR3 has 17 amino acids. In DNA, the CDR3 is TGTGCCAGCAGCTTTACAAGACAGGCATTCTCTGGAAACACCATATATTTT. Residues: CASSFTRQAFSGNTIYF.

This clonotype was counted ten times or more. The chain combines TRBV12-3 or TRBV12-4 with TRBJ1-3; 9 bases match TRBD1. The CDR3 is 17 amino acids. After removal of 6 bases from V and 3 bases from J, the junction contained 12 bases not matched to a gene. CDR3 DNA sequence: TGTGCCAGCAGGTCTAAAAATACAGGGGGCCTTGGAAACACCATATATTTT. Amino acid sequence: CASRSKNTGGLGNTIYF.